Listed below are T cell receptor beta chains from one sample, sequenced in a study of cytomegalovirus exposure and HLA in healthy donors. Produced via immunoSEQ multiplex PCR; TCRdb's table is partial and in-frame only. The sample holds about 150,000 clones, 84% seen once. Input material: PBMCs. These receptors all stem from a boy between 2 and 15 years old in good health and CMV-seronegative. Both conserved end residues are part of each CDR3. The D gene is left open where the match is weak. Clone size is shown for a subset of rows, as once, few, many or a class of expanded clone.

NA,NA,TRBJ2-7,TRBV21-1,CASSKGGGTYEQYF,TGTGCCAGCAGCAAAGGGGGGGGGACCTACGAGCAGTACTTC
NA,NA,TRBJ2-5,TRBV7-9,CASSSYQETQYF,TGTGCCAGCAGCTCTTACCAAGAGACCCAGTACTTC
NA,NA,TRBJ1-6,TRBV7-2,CASSPIGQRTSPLHF,TGTGCCAGCAGCCCAATAGGACAGAGGACTTCACCCCTCCACTTT
NA,NA,TRBJ2-1,TRBV6-1,CASSQQVKTYNEQFF,TGTGCCAGCAGTCAACAAGTTAAAACATACAATGAGCAGTTCTTC
NA,NA,TRBJ1-1,TRBV6-5,CASSYGGAGGEAFF,TGTGCCAGCAGTTACGGGGGGGCGGGGGGAGAAGCTTTCTTT
few,NA,TRBJ2-7,TRBV5-6,CASSFKTSYEQYF,TGTGCCAGCAGCTTCAAAACTTCCTACGAGCAGTACTTC
NA,TRBD2,TRBJ2-7,TRBV27,CASSSAGGSYEQYF,TGTGCCAGCAGTTCGGCGGGGGGCTCCTACGAGCAGTACTTC
NA,TRBD1,TRBJ2-5,TRBV7-9,CASSPRRGQGPETQYF,TGTGCCAGCAGCCCTAGGAGGGGACAGGGGCCCGAGACCCAGTACTTC
NA,TRBD1,TRBJ2-5,TRBV18,CASSRGQRETQYF,TGTGCCAGCTCACGGGGACAGAGAGAGACCCAGTACTTC
once,TRBD1,TRBJ1-1,TRBV10-3,CATTNQGGNTEAFF,TGTGCCACCACAAATCAGGGGGGGAACACTGAAGCTTTCTTT
NA,NA,TRBJ2-7,TRBV6-5,CASSRVQGFSYEQYF,TGTGCCAGCAGCCGCGTTCAGGGTTTTTCGTACGAGCAGTACTTC
NA,TRBD1,TRBJ1-4,TRBV5-1,CASSSSRDSNEKLFF,TGCGCCAGCAGCTCGTCCCGGGACAGTAATGAAAAACTGTTTTTT
NA,NA,TRBJ1-3,TRBV15,CATSRGLGGASSGNTIYF,TGTGCCACCAGCAGAGGGCTTGGCGGGGCCAGCTCTGGAAACACCATATATTTT
NA,NA,TRBJ1-6,TRBV29-1,CSVRLGYNSPLHF,TGCAGCGTCAGACTAGGCTATAATTCACCCCTCCACTTT
NA,TRBD1,TRBJ1-2,TRBV30,CAYTGTGALSFYGYTF,TGTGCCTACACCGGGACAGGGGCCTTGTCTTTCTATGGCTACACCTTC
NA,NA,TRBJ1-2,TRBV30,CAWGAQRGYTF,TGTGCCTGGGGGGCTCAGCGTGGCTACACCTTC
NA,NA,TRBJ2-4,TRBV28,CATKNDRTLAKNIQYF,TGTGCGACCAAAAACGACAGGACCCTAGCCAAAAACATTCAGTACTTC
NA,NA,TRBJ1-5,TRBV7-9,CASSLVTSYSNQPQHF,TGTGCCAGCAGCTTAGTTACGAGTTATAGCAATCAGCCCCAGCATTTT
NA,NA,TRBJ1-2,TRBV6-5,CASSDPRRNYGYTF,TGTGCCAGCAGTGACCCGCGGAGGAACTATGGCTACACCTTC
NA,NA,TRBJ1-1,TRBV11-2,CASSSTGIKAFF,TGTGCCAGCAGCTCGACAGGTATAAAAGCTTTCTTT
NA,NA,TRBJ1-2,TRBV4-2,CASSLIKVRQIYGYTF,TGTGCCAGCAGCCTCATCAAAGTCAGACAGATCTATGGCTACACCTTC
once,NA,TRBJ2-2,TRBV6-6,CASRLGATGELFF,TGTGCCAGCAGATTGGGGGCGACCGGGGAGCTGTTTTTT
NA,TRBD1,TRBJ2-7,TRBV2,CASSEVKVGVGQGTYEQYF,TGTGCCAGCAGTGAGGTAAAGGTTGGGGTAGGACAGGGAACCTACGAGCAGTACTTC
NA,TRBD1,TRBJ2-7,TRBV6-6,CASSLSGSNRGEQYF,TGTGCCAGCAGTTTATCAGGTTCGAACAGGGGGGAGCAGTACTTC
NA,NA,TRBJ2-5,TRBV9,CASSVVPTDQETQYF,TGTGCCAGCAGCGTAGTGCCGACAGACCAAGAGACCCAGTACTTC
NA,TRBD2,TRBJ2-1,TRBV28,CASSLILAGGYNEQFF,TGTGCCAGCAGTTTAATTCTAGCGGGAGGCTACAATGAGCAGTTCTTC
NA,NA,TRBJ2-3,TRBV15,CATSRDIHGTDTQYF,TGTGCCACCAGCAGAGATATCCACGGGACAGATACGCAGTATTTT
NA,NA,TRBJ1-2,TRBV6-6,CASTARGGRGGYTF,TGTGCCAGCACCGCTCGCGGGGGACGAGGTGGCTACACCTTC
NA,NA,TRBJ2-1,TRBV13,CASSRLRLEQFF,TGTGCCAGCAGCCGACTCCGACTAGAGCAGTTCTTC
NA,TRBD2,TRBJ2-1,TRBV7-9,CASSLSGKTYNEQFF,TGTGCCAGCAGCTTAAGCGGGAAGACCTACAATGAGCAGTTCTTC
NA,NA,TRBJ1-1,TRBV7-3,CASSLGQNTEAFF,TGTGCCAGCAGCTTAGGACAGAACACTGAAGCTTTCTTT
NA,TRBD2,TRBJ2-5,TRBV6-1,CASSGRLAGGIQETQYF,TGTGCCAGCAGTGGCAGACTAGCGGGAGGCATTCAAGAGACCCAGTACTTC
NA,NA,TRBJ2-7,TRBV13,CASSLLRAYEQYF,TGTGCCAGCAGCCTACTGCGGGCTTACGAGCAGTACTTC
few,TRBD1,TRBJ2-7,TRBV13,CASSGDRASYEQYF,TGTGCCAGCAGCGGGGACAGGGCTTCCTACGAGCAGTACTTC
NA,TRBD2,TRBJ2-1,TRBV11-2,CASSSLAGGIGEQFF,TGTGCCAGCAGCTCGCTAGCGGGAGGAATAGGTGAGCAGTTCTTC
NA,TRBD2,TRBJ2-1,TRBV10-3,CAIRAVAGGHEQFF,TGTGCCATCAGAGCCGTAGCGGGAGGGCATGAGCAGTTCTTC
NA,NA,TRBJ1-4,TRBV7-9,CSSSPRGTYNEKLFF,TGTTCCAGCAGCCCCCGGGGGACCTATAATGAAAAACTGTTTTTT
NA,NA,TRBJ2-1,TRBV7-8,CASSLAAEQFF,TGTGCCAGCAGCTTAGCGGCTGAGCAGTTCTTC
NA,NA,TRBJ1-2,TRBV9,CASTGDFPGYGYTF,TGTGCCAGCACCGGGGATTTCCCCGGATATGGCTACACCTTC
NA,TRBD1,TRBJ2-7,TRBV15,CATSRGGQGAYEQYF,TGTGCCACCAGCAGAGGCGGACAGGGGGCCTACGAGCAGTACTTC
NA,TRBD2,TRBJ2-1,TRBV18,CASSAEAGLGSYNEQFF,TGTGCCAGCTCAGCGGAAGCGGGACTGGGCTCCTACAATGAGCAGTTCTTC
once,TRBD1,TRBJ2-2,TRBV6-4,CASSDGTGGVGELFF,TGTGCCAGCAGTGACGGCACAGGGGGTGTAGGGGAGCTGTTTTTT
NA,TRBD1,TRBJ1-2,TRBV7-9,CASSFKPRGHYGYTF,TGTGCCAGCAGCTTTAAGCCCAGGGGGCATTATGGCTACACCTTC
NA,TRBD1,TRBJ1-5,TRBV5-6,CASSFQGQNSNQPQHF,TGTGCCAGCAGCTTTCAGGGACAGAATAGCAATCAGCCCCAGCATTTT
NA,NA,TRBJ2-7,TRBV2,CASSGIRSGHEQYF,TGTGCCAGCAGTGGAATTCGTAGCGGCCACGAGCAGTACTTC
NA,NA,TRBJ2-5,TRBV5-4,CASSPDGETQYF,TGTGCCAGCAGCCCCGACGGGGAGACCCAGTACTTC
NA,TRBD2,TRBJ2-7,TRBV27,CASSLKPAGGTYEQYF,TGTGCCAGCAGTTTAAAACCAGCGGGAGGTACCTACGAGCAGTACTTC
NA,TRBD1,TRBJ1-1,TRBV27,CASSPWDRMNTEAFF,TGTGCCAGCAGTCCCTGGGACAGAATGAACACTGAAGCTTTCTTT
NA,NA,TRBJ1-2,TRBV7-8,CASSLVAGENYGYTF,TGTGCCAGCAGCTTAGTGGCGGGAGAGAACTATGGCTACACCTTC
NA,TRBD1,TRBJ1-4,TRBV7-2,CASSEQGALEKLFF,TGTGCCAGCAGCGAACAGGGGGCACTTGAAAAACTGTTTTTT
NA,NA,TRBJ2-7,TRBV4-3,CASSQDAGAWYEQYF,TGCGCCAGCAGCCAAGATGCGGGGGCTTGGTACGAGCAGTACTTC